This entry features one T cell receptor (beta chain) sequence. Germline CDR1 is MDHEN and CDR2 is SYDVKM. Trimming cost V 7 bases and J 3 bases; bases outside gene matches: 9. The CDR3 extends over 14 amino acids. The method was immunoSEQ multiplex PCR; TCRdb's version includes in-frame clones alone and lacks a portion of them. The table lists some 190,000 clones, roughly 82% of them singletons. The data belong to a study of blood T cell repertoires in COVID-19. Study-level background: Samples of COVID-19 (acute and convalescent) were obtained from the United States, Italy and Spain. From T cells, B-cell-depleted T cells, or PBMCs came the material, which was cDNA or gDNA.

In Seattle, patients joined the study during active infection and were tracked longitudinally. This rearrangement joins TRBV28 to TRBJ2-7; 7 nucleotides line up with TRBD1. Sequenced input: peripheral blood. This sequence was found in an older woman with COVID-19, enrolled during active disease. In nucleotides, the CDR3 is TGTGCCAGCACCATGACAGGGTATAGCTACGAGCAGTACTTC. Translated, it gives CASTMTGYSYEQYF. Based on the CDR3 plus reference TRBV28 and TRBJ2-7, the full variable domain is DVKVTQSSRYLVKRTGEKVFLECVQDMDHENMFWYRQDPGLGLRLIYFSYDVKMKEKGDIPEGYSVSREKKERFSLILESASTNQTSMYLCASTMTGYSYEQYFGPGTRLTVT.